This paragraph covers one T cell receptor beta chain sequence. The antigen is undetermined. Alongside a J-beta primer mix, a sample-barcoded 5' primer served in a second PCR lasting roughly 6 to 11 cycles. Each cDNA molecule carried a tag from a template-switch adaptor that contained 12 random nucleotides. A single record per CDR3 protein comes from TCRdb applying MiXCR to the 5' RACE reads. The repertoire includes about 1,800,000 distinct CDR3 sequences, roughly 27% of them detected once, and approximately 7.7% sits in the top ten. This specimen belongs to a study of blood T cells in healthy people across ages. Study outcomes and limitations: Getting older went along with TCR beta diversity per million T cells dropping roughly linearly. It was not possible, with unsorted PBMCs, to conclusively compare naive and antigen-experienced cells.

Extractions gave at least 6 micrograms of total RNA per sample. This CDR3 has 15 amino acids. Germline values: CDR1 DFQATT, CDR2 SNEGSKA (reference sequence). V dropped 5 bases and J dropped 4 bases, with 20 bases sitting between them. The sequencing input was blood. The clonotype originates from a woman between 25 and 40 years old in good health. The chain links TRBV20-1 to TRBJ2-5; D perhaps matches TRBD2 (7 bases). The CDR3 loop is CSALGGAGVGETQYF. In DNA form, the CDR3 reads TGCAGTGCTTTAGGGGGGGCGGGGGTAGGAGAGACCCAGTACTTC.